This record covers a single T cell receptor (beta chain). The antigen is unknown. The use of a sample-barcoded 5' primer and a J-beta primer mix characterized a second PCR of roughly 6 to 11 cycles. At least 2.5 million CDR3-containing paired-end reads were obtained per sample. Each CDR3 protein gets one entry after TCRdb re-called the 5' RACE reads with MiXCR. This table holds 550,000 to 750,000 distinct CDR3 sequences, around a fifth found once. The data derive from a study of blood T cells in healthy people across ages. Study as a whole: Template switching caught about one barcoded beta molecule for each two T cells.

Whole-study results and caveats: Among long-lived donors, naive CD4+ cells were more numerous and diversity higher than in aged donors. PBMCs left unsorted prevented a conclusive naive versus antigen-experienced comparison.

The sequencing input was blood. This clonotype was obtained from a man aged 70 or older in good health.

In DNA form, the CDR3 reads TGCGCCAGCAGCTTGGTTCTAGCGGGAGTAACAGATACGCAGTATTTT. Residues: CASSLVLAGVTDTQYF. The rearrangement uses TRBV5-1 and TRBJ2-3; 10 bases align to TRBD2. V dropped 0 bases and J dropped 3; count of bases not matched to a gene: 4. The germline CDR1 and CDR2 sequences are SGHRS and YFSETQ. The CDR3 sequence is 16 residues long. The full variable domain, rest sourced from reference TRBV5-1 and TRBJ2-3, is KAGVTQTPRYLIKTRGQQVTLSCSPISGHRSVSWYQQTPGQGLQFLFEYFSETQRNKGNFPGRFSGRQFSNSRSEMNVSTLELGDSALYLCASSLVLAGVTDTQYFGPGTRLTVL.